This entry lists 15 T cell receptor beta chains sequenced from one sample in a study of T cells in women clearing cervical HPV infection. Produced via immunoSEQ multiplex PCR; TCRdb's table is partial and in-frame only. This sample's table reports tens of thousands of clones. The sequencing input was blood buffy coat. The receptors stem from a woman between 18 and 69 years old with a cervical HPV16 infection that either progressed to CIN3+ or cleared (not recorded which).

Concerning this clone: The read ends 3 residues early relative to the CDR3; the germline J gene fills the gap. The V gene is TRBV5-1, the J gene TRBJ2-1; the match to TRBD1 covers 11 bases. The length of the CDR3 is 14 residues. J was trimmed by 6 bases and V by 4 bases; bases with no gene match: 3. The V gene's germline CDR1 is SGHRS and CDR2 YFSETQ. The sequenced part of the CDR3 DNA is TGCGCCAGCAGCCCCGGGACAGGGGGCAATGAG. Protein product: CASSPGTGGNE. The whole CDR3 is CASSPGTGGNEQFF.

Worth noting for this clone: The DNA ends 3 residues before the CDR3 does, and the rest of the CDR3 is filled in from the germline J gene. The chain has TRBV7-6 and TRBJ2-5; 10 bases agree with TRBD2. The V segment lost 8 bases and the J segment 0 bases; nucleotides outside the gene matches: 3. CDR1 is SGHVS, CDR2 FNYEAQ, per germline. This CDR3 region has 14 residues. The CDR3 protein is CASRLAGYQETQYF. CDR3 DNA (partial): TGTGCCAGCCGACTAGCGGGCTACCAAGAGACC.

Incomplete CDR3 DNA: TGCGCCAGCAGCTTGGTTTTAGGGGGCCACAATGAG. Translated: CASSLVLGGHNE. The whole CDR3 protein is CASSLVLGGHNEQFF. The V call is TRBV5-1, the J call TRBJ2-1; 7 nucleotides agree with TRBD1. The read falls 3 residues short of the CDR3 end, and the missing part is taken from the germline J gene. The ends lost 0 bases at V and 5 bases at J; junction bases unmatched: 5. In germline, CDR1 is SGHRS, CDR2 YFSETQ. The length of the CDR3 is 15 residues.

Comment on this clone: The read halts 3 residues ahead of the CDR3 end, with the missing end drawn from the germline J gene. The chain uses TRBV29-1 and TRBJ2-1; D is unresolved. Trimming removed 4 bases from V and 1 base from J, with 8 bases in between. The CDR3 is 13 amino acids. From germline, CDR1 is SQVTM and CDR2 ANQGSEA. The CDR3 here is CSVARRSYNEQFF. The part of the CDR3 DNA that was read is TGCAGCGTTGCGCGGCGTTCCTACAATGAG.

As to this clone: The read ends 3 residues before the CDR3 terminus; that terminus is restored from the germline J gene. This chain connects TRBV7-9 to TRBJ1-6, with 8 bases lining up with TRBD1. This CDR3 contains 14 residues. CDR1 SEHNR and CDR2 FQNEAQ come from the germline V gene (reference sequence). With 4 bases clipped from V and 8 bases from J, the junction kept 4 bases outside the gene matches. The CDR3 bases that were read are TGTGCCAGCAGCTCGACAGGGGTTGATTCACCC. This codes for CASSSTGVDSP. The whole CDR3 reads CASSSTGVDSPLHF.

With regard to this clone: The read finishes 3 residues shy of the CDR3 end, and the germline J gene is used to complete it. This chain joins TRBV5-1 and TRBJ1-4, with TRBD1 matching 7 bases. The CDR3 loop spans 15 amino acids. CDR1 and CDR2 from the germline V gene are SGHRS and YFSETQ. The ends lost 1 base at V and 8 bases at J; junction bases unmatched: 8. The CDR3 reads CASSLIQGELEKLFF. Incomplete CDR3 DNA: TGCGCCAGCAGCTTGATCCAGGGGGAATTGGAAAAA.

As regards this clone: The CDR3 end falls 3 residues outside the read, so it is completed with the germline J gene. The rearrangement links TRBV12-3 or TRBV12-4 to TRBJ2-7; 9 positions agree with TRBD1. This CDR3 contains 14 residues. V lost 3 bases, J lost 3 bases, and 3 bases stayed unmatched. The CDR3 here is CASSFTGGGYEQYF. The sequenced CDR3 bases are TGTGCCAGCAGTTTCACAGGGGGCGGCTACGAG.

About this clone itself: The DNA ends 3 residues before the CDR3 does, and the rest of the CDR3 is filled in from the germline J gene. J is TRBJ2-2 and V is TRBV7-9; D might be TRBD1 (5 bases). CDR3 length: 13 residues. The V end was cut by 5 bases, the J end by 5 bases, with 9 bases between. Looked up from germline, CDR1 is SEHNR and CDR2 is FQNEAQ (reference sequence). The CDR3 spells CASSPRVTGELFF. The DNA read from the CDR3 is TGTGCCAGCAGCCCCAGGGTAACCGGGGAG.

The CDR3 here is CASSLQGSSGNTIYF. CDR3 DNA, as far as it was read: TGTGCCAGCAGTTTACAGGGCAGCTCTGGAAACACC. The gene calls are TRBV2 and TRBJ1-3, with D possibly being TRBD1 (6 bases). The sequence runs out 3 residues before the end of the CDR3; the remainder is reconstructed from the germline J gene. Germline values: CDR1 SNHLY, CDR2 FYNNEI. Trimming shortened V by 5 bases and J by 0 bases, and 11 bases separated the two germline ends. The CDR3 is made up of 15 amino acids.

As regards this clone: The CDR3 end lies 3 residues beyond the end of the read and is filled in from the germline J gene. The chain combines TRBV20-1 with TRBJ1-2, with TRBD1 matching 8 bases. The CDR3 extends over 13 amino acids. Germline CDR1 is DFQATT and CDR2 is SNEGSKA (reference sequence). This CDR3 reads CSAETTGGRRYTF. The sequenced part of the CDR3 DNA is TGCAGTGCTGAAACCACAGGGGGGCGCCGC.

Note on this clone: The read gets to within 3 residues of the CDR3 end, and the germline J gene fills in the rest. The rearrangement links TRBV19 to TRBJ2-3; D unresolved. Germline values: CDR1 LNHDA, CDR2 SQIVND (reference sequence). The CDR3 totals 17 residues. Trimming shortened V by 2 bases and J by 4 bases, and 19 bases separated the two germline ends. The CDR3 is CASSITSSGWLADTQYF. The CDR3 bases that were read are TGTGCCAGTAGTATAACATCGTCGGGTTGGTTGGCAGATACG. The complete variable domain, with remaining parts taken from reference TRBV19 and TRBJ2-3, reads DGGITQSPKYLFRKEGQNVTLSCEQNLNHDAMYWYRQDPGQGLRLIYYSQIVNDFQKGDIAEGYSVSREKKESFPLTVTSAQKNPTAFYLCASSITSSGWLADTQYFGPGTRLTVL.

On this clone itself: The CDR3 end falls 3 residues outside the read, so it is completed with the germline J gene. The chain uses TRBV9 and TRBJ1-2, with D hard to call. V shed 4 bases and J shed 7 bases, with 11 bases lying between them. This CDR3 contains 12 residues. The germline V gene encodes CDR1 SGDLS and CDR2 YYNGEE. The sequenced CDR3 bases are TGTGCCAGCAGCACCTACGCCGGTGGC. Protein product: CASSTYAGG. In full, the CDR3 reads CASSTYAGGYTF.

The CDR3 protein is CASSLRNRVNTEAFF. CDR3 DNA, as far as it was read: TGTGCCAGCAGTCTGAGGAACAGAGTGAACACTGAA. The gene calls are TRBV12-3 or TRBV12-4 and TRBJ1-1; D gene unclear. With the read ending 3 residues before the CDR3 end, the germline J gene is used to fill in that end. The V end lost 5 bases, the J end lost 0 bases, and 13 bases lay between the germline ends. This CDR3 spans 15 amino acids.

Comment on this clone: The CDR3 is cut off 3 residues early in the read; its end comes from the germline J gene. The chain carries TRBV16 and TRBJ2-2; D unclear. Germline V CDR1 and CDR2: KGHSY, FQNENV. The CDR3 has 14 residues. Trimming removed 10 bases at V and 5 bases at J, with 17 bases between. Partial CDR3 DNA: TGTGCCACCACTACATCGGCTTTGACCGGGGAG. Translated: CATTTSALTGE. The entire CDR3 reads CATTTSALTGELFF.

As to this clone: With the read ending 3 residues before the CDR3 end, the germline J gene is used to fill in that end. This sequence joins TRBV7-9 and TRBJ2-3; tentative D call: TRBD2 (6 bases). Germline assignment: CDR1 SEHNR and CDR2 FQNEAQ (reference sequence). The CDR3 runs to 12 residues. The part of the CDR3 DNA that was read is TGTGCCAGCAGTCCGGGGGATCAGCCG. Protein: CASSPGDQP. From start to end, the CDR3 is CASSPGDQPQYF.